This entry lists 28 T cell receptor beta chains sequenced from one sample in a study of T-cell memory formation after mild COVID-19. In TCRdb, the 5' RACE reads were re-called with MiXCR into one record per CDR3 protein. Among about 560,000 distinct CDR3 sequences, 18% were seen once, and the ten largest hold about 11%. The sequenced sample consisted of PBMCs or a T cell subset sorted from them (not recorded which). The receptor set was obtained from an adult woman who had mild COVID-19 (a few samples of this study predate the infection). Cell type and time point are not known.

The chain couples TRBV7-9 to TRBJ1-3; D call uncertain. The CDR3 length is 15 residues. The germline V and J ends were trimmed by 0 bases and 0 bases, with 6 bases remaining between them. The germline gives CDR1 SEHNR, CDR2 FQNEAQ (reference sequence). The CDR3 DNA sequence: TGTGCCAGCAGCTTAGCGGGCTACTCTGGAAACACCATATATTTT. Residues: CASSLAGYSGNTIYF.

CDR3 bases: TGTGCCAGCAGCTTAGCAGACAGCCCTAGCACAGATACGCAGTATTTT. This translates into CASSLADSPSTDTQYF. V usage is TRBV7-9 and J usage is TRBJ2-3, with a possible D match to TRBD1 (5 bases). The CDR3 has 16 amino acids. Germline V lookup: CDR1 SEHNR, CDR2 FQNEAQ (reference sequence). The V end was cut by 0 bases, the J end by 0 bases, with 10 bases between.

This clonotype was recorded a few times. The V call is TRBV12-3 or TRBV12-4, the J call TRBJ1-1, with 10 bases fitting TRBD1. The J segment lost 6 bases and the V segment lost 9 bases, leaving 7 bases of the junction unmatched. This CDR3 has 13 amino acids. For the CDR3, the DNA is TGTGCCAGTTCCGGACAGGGGGGCTCTGAAGCTTTCTTT. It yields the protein CASSGQGGSEAFF.

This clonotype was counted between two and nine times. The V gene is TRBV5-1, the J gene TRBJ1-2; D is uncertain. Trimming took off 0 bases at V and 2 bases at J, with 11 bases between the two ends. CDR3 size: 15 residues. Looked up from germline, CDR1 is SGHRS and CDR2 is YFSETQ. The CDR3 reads CASSLAVDGNYGYTF. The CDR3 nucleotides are TGCGCCAGCAGCTTGGCCGTTGACGGAAACTATGGCTACACCTTC. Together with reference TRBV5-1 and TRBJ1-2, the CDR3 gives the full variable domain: KAGVTQTPRYLIKTRGQQVTLSCSPISGHRSVSWYQQTPGQGLQFLFEYFSETQRNKGNFPGRFSGRQFSNSRSEMNVSTLELGDSALYLCASSLAVDGNYGYTFGSGTRLTVV.

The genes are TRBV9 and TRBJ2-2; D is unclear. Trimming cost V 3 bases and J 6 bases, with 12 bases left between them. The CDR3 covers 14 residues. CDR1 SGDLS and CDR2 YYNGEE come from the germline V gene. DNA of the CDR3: TGTGCCAGCAGCGGAGCCCCTCGGGCCGGGGAGCTGTTTTTT. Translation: CASSGAPRAGELFF.

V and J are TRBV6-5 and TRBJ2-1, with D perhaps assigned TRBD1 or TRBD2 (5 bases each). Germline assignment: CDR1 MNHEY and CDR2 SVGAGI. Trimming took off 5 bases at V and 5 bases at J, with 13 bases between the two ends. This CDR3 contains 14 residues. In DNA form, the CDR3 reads TGTGCCAGCAGTGCCCCCGGGACCCACAATGAGCAGTTCTTC. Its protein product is CASSAPGTHNEQFF.

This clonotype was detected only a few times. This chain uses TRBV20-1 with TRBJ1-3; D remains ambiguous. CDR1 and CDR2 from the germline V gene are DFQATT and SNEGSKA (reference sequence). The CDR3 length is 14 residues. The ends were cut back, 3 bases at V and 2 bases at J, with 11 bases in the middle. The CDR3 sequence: CSARLQSTGNTIYF. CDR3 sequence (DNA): TGCAGTGCTAGGCTACAGTCCACTGGAAACACCATATATTTT.

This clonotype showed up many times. Here the CDR3 reads CASSTGTSGTYEQYF. DNA for the CDR3: TGTGCCAGCAGTACTGGGACTAGCGGGACTTACGAGCAGTACTTC. The V gene is TRBV12-3 or TRBV12-4, the J gene TRBJ2-7; 13 bases agree with TRBD2. The V and J ends lost 5 bases and 4 bases, in that order; junction bases with no gene match: 5. The CDR3 has 15 residues.

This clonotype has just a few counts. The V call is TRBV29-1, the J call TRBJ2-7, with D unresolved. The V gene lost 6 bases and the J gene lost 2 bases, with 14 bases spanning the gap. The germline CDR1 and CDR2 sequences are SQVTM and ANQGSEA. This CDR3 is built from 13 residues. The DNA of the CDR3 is TGCAGCGTGATGGGGAAAATGACCTACGAGCAGTACTTC. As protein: CSVMGKMTYEQYF.

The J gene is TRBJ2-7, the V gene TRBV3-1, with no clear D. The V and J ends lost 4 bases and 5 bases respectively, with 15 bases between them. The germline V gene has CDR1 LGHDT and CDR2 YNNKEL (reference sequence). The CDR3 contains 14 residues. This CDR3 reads CASSPNLGSDEQYF. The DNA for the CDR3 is TGTGCCAGCAGCCCTAACCTGGGATCGGACGAGCAGTACTTC.

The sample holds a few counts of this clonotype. CDR3 coding DNA: TGTGCCAGCAGCTTTGATAGGACAGGGGGCTACGAGCAGTACTTC. Its protein is CASSFDRTGGYEQYF. The gene calls are TRBV11-1 and TRBJ2-7; the match to TRBD1 covers 10 bases. The germline V gene has CDR1 SGHAT and CDR2 FQDESV (reference sequence). This CDR3 contains 15 residues. The trim removed 3 bases at V and 3 bases at J, leaving 5 bases unmatched.

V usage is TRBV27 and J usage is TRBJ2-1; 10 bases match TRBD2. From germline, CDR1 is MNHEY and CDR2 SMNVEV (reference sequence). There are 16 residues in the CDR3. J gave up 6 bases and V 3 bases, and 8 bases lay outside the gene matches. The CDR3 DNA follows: TGTGCCAGCAGTTTCCTTAGCGGGGGGCGAAGCAATGAGCAGTTCTTC. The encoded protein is CASSFLSGGRSNEQFF.

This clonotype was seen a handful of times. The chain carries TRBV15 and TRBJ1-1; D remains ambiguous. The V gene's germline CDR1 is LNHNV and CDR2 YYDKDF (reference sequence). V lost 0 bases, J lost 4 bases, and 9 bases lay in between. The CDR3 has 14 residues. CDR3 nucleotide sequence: TGTGCCACCAGCAGAGATCCCATGGCCACTGAAGCTTTCTTT. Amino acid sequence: CATSRDPMATEAFF.

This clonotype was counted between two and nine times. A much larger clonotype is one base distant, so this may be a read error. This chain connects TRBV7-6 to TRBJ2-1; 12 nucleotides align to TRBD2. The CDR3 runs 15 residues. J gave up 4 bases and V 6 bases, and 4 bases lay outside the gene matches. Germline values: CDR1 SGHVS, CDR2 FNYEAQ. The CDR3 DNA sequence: TGTGCCAGCAGGCCGGGACTAGCGGGTTACAATGAGCAGTTCTTC. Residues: CASRPGLAGYNEQFF.

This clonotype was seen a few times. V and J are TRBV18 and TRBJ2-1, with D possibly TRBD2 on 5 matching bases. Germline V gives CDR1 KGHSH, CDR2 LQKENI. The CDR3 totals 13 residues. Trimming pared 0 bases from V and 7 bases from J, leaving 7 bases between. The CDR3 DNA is TGTGCCAGCTCACCACCCCCGGGGAATGAGCAGTTCTTC. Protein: CASSPPPGNEQFF. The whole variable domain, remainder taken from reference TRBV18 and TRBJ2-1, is NAGVMQNPRHLVRRRGQEARLRCSPMKGHSHVYWYRQLPEEGLKFMVYLQKENIIDESGMPKERFSAEFPKEGPSILRIQQVVRGDSAAYFCASSPPPGNEQFFGPGTRLTVL.

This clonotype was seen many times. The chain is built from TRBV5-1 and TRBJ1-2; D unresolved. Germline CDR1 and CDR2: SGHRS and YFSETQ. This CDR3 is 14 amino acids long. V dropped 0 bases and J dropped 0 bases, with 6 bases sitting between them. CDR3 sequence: CASSLDWANYGYTF. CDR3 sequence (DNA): TGCGCCAGCAGCTTGGACTGGGCTAACTATGGCTACACCTTC.

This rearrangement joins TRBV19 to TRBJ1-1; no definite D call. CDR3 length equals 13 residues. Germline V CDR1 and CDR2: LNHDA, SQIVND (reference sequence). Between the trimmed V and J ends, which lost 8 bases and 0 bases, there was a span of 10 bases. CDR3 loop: CASWGGVNTEAFF. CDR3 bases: TGTGCCAGTTGGGGAGGAGTGAACACTGAAGCTTTCTTT.

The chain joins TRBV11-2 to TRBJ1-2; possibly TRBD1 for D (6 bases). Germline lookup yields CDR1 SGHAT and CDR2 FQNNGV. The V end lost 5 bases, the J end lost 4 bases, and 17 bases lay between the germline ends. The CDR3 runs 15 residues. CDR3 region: CASSPIDRPLYGYTF. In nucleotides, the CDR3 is TGTGCCAGCAGCCCGATAGACAGGCCCCTCTATGGCTACACCTTC.

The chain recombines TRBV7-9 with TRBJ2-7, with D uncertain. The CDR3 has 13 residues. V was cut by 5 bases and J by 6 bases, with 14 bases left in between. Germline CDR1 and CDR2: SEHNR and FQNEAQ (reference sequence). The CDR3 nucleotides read TGTGCCAGCAGCGAAAGGGCCGACCTCGAGCAGTACTTC. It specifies CASSERADLEQYF.

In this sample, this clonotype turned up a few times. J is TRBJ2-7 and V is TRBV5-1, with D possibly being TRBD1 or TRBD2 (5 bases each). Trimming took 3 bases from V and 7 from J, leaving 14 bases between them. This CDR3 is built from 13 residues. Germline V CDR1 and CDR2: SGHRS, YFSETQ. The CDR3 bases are TGCGCCAGCAGCTGGGACGTGGTAGAAGAGCAGTACTTC. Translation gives CASSWDVVEEQYF. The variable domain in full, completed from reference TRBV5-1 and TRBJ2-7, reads KAGVTQTPRYLIKTRGQQVTLSCSPISGHRSVSWYQQTPGQGLQFLFEYFSETQRNKGNFPGRFSGRQFSNSRSEMNVSTLELGDSALYLCASSWDVVEEQYFGPGTRLTVT.

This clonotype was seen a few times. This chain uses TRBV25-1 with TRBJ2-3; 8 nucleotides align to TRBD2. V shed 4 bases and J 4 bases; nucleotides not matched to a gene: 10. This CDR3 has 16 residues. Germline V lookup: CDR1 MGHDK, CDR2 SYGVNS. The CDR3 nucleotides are TGTGCCAGCAGTGCGGGGGGGACCACGGTACCAGATACGCAGTATTTT. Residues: CASSAGGTTVPDTQYF. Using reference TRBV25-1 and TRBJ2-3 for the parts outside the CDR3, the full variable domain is EADIYQTPRYLVIGTGKKITLECSQTMGHDKMYWYQQDPGMELHLIHYSYGVNSTEKGDLSSESTVSRIRTEHFPLTLESARPSHTSQYLCASSAGGTTVPDTQYFGPGTRLTVL.

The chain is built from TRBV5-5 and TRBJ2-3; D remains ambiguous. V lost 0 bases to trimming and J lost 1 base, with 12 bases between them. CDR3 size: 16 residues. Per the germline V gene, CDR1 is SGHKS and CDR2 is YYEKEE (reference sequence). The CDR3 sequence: CASSLGGSVGTDTQYF. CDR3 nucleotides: TGTGCCAGCAGCTTGGGTGGCAGCGTGGGCACAGATACGCAGTATTTT.

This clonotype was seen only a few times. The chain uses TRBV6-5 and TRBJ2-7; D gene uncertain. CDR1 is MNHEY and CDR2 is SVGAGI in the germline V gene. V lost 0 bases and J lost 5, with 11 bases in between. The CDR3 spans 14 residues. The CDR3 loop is CASSYSRLRNEQYF. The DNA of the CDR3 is TGTGCCAGCAGTTACTCGAGACTGCGCAACGAGCAGTACTTC.

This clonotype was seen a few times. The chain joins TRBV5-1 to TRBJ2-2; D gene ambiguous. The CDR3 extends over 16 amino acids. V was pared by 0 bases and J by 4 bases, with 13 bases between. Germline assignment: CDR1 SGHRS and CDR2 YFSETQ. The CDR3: CASSLAGQGSTGELFF. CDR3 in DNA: TGCGCCAGCAGCTTGGCCGGTCAAGGGTCCACCGGGGAGCTGTTTTTT.

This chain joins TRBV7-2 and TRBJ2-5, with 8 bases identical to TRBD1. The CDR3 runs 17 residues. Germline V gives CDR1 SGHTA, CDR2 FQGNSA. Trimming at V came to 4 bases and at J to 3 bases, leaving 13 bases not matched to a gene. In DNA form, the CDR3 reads TGTGCCAGCAGCTCCCTACGCAAGACAGGGGCGGAAGAGACCCAGTACTTC. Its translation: CASSSLRKTGAEETQYF.

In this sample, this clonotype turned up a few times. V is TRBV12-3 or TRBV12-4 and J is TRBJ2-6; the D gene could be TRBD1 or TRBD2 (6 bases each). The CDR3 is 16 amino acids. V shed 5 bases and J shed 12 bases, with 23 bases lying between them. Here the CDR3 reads CASSPGAGGALSVLTF. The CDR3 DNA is TGTGCCAGCAGTCCGGGGGCAGGAGGGGCCCTTAGCGTCCTGACTTTC.

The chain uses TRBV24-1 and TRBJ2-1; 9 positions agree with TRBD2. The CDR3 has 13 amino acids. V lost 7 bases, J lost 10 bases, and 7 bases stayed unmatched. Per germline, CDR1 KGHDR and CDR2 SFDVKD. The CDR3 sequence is CATSHILAGEQFF. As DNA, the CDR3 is TGTGCCACCAGCCACATTCTAGCGGGAGAGCAGTTCTTC.

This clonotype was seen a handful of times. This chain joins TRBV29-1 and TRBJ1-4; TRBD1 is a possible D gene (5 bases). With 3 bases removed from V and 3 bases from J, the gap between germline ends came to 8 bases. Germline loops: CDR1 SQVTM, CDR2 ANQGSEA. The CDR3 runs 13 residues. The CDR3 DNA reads TGCAGCGTTGAGGGGGATGCTAATGAAAAACTGTTTTTT. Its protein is CSVEGDANEKLFF.